This entry features one T cell receptor beta chain sequence. The antigen remains unidentified. This sample is drawn from a study of cytomegalovirus exposure and HLA in healthy donors. Study outcomes and limitations: The dataset shows that most TCR sequences were rare, while some public TCRs occurred in many donors.

In the PCR, 60 Vbeta and 13 Jbeta primers were used. Profiled with immunoSEQ multiplex PCR; TCRdb holds only in-frame clones, not every one. The table shows 100,000 or so clones, with 76% occurring only once. V shed 8 bases and J 0 bases; nucleotides not matched to a gene: 13. This CDR3 contains 17 residues. Germline CDR1 reads MNHEY; CDR2 reads SMNVEV (reference sequence). Material for sequencing was PBMCs. The V call is TRBV27, the J call TRBJ2-3; the match to TRBD2 covers 8 bases. The TCR sequence derives from a man in his forties in good health and CMV-seronegative. For the CDR3, the DNA is TGTGCCAGCCAAGGGGCCCGGGAGGGAGCTAGCACAGATACGCAGTATTTT. Amino acid sequence: CASQGAREGASTDTQYF.